This T cell receptor (beta chain) was recovered during a study of blood T cell repertoires in COVID-19 (dated by TCRdb to the early 2020s). At the level of the whole study: Samples from collaborators originated in the United States, Italy and Spain and spanned both the acute and convalescent phases of COVID-19. Where available, HLA class I and class II types were taken from metadata supplied by the sample provider and were not determined by assay-based typing. A freely available public database, intended as a resource for researchers studying the immune response to SARS-CoV-2, is where the repertoires were released. The samples were drawn from two sources: the first 160 participants of the ongoing ImmuneRACE study, and fewer than 1,500 subjects contributed by 6 global collaborators. The dataset comprised deeply sampled blood TCRbeta repertoires from subjects exposed to, actively infected with, or recovered from COVID-19. Sample metadata almost always included a de-identified subject ID, COVID-19 status, age in years and sex. The prospective study material was composed of cDNA or gDNA derived from T cells, B-cell-depleted T cells, or PBMCs. Overall study outcomes, separate from this receptor: The quantity of clinical and demographic metadata differed by source and by participant and was supplied without curation.

Turning to this clone: Its target antigen remains unknown. Base qualities are missing; no much larger clone stands one base away.

The CDR3 contains 13 residues, cysteine and phenylalanine counted. Only the CDR3 portion is preserved as DNA: 39 bases, with reading frame beginning at the first base. V loses 8 bases, J loses 3 bases, and the germline ends lie 11 bases apart. CDR1 LGHDT and CDR2 YNNKEL were looked up in the germline V gene (reference sequence). TCRbeta CDR3 regions were amplified from genomic DNA by means of the immunoSEQ Assay, a bias-controlled multiplex PCR. As for the authors' bioinformatics: The number of nucleated cells in each sample was estimated by amplification of reference gene primers within the assay. To quantify the absolute abundance of each unique TCRbeta CDR3 rearrangement, sequence reads were collapsed and filtered. For each sample, productive Simpson clonality was calculated as the square root of Simpson's diversity index over productive rearrangements. In its TCRdb copy, this immuneACCESS table keeps in-frame sequences only and misses some clones. Where compared with another copy, unresolved V genes explain less than half of these, and the others have no known cause. The D gene and trimming were derived from the DNA, and the V and J assignments and clone size from that table. In all, the sample holds about 370,000 clones, and approximately 88% of those were seen once. The leading ten clones occupy around 3% of the sample.

At one collaborating source in Seattle, patients were enrolled during active infection and were followed longitudinally through the course of disease. Each collaborating institution followed its own protocols to collect whole blood in K2EDTA tubes. For TCRbeta analysis, collaborators shipped samples as frozen whole blood, isolated PBMCs, or DNA extracted from either of those sample types. The chain is encoded by TRBV3-1 (or the pseudogene TRBV3-2) joined to TRBJ2-1, with TRBD2 tentatively as D gene (6 bases match). Sequencing used peripheral blood. This TCR was recovered from a woman aged 25 to 45 with COVID-19, enrolled during active disease. Read as DNA, the sequence is TGTGCCAGCGGCGGGGATTTCTACAATGAGCAGTTCTTC. Its coded protein is CASGGDFYNEQFF.